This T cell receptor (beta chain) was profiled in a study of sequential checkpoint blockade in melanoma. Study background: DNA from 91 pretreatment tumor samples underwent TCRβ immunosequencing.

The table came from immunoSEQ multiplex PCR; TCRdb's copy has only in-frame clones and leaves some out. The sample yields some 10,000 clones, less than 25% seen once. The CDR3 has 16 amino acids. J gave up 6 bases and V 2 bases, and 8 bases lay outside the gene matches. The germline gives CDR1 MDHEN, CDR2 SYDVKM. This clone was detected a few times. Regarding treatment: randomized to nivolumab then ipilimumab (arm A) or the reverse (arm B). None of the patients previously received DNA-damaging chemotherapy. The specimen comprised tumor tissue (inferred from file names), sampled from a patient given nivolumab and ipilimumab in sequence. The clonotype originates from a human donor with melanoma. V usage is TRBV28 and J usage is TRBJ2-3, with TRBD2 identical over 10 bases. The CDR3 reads CASSLISGRARDTQYF. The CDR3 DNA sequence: TGTGCCAGCAGTTTAATAAGCGGGAGGGCCAGGGATACGCAGTATTTT. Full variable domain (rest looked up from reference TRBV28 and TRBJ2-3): DVKVTQSSRYLVKRTGEKVFLECVQDMDHENMFWYRQDPGLGLRLIYFSYDVKMKEKGDIPEGYSVSREKKERFSLILESASTNQTSMYLCASSLISGRARDTQYFGPGTRLTVL.